The sequence of this TCR beta chain was determined in a study of cytomegalovirus exposure and HLA in healthy donors. Study results and limitations: TRBV6-2, TRBV6-3 and other indistinguishable V segments were excluded.

Details on this clone: Antigen specificity is unknown.

Donors consisted of healthy bone marrow donors. The CDR3 runs 16 residues. Germline CDR1 reads ENHRY; CDR2 reads SYGVKD. Trimming left V 0 bases short and J 4 bases short, with 15 bases between. PCR employed 60 Vbeta and 13 Jbeta primers. Measured with immunoSEQ multiplex PCR; TCRdb has only the in-frame clones, and not every one. In the table there are about 98,000 clones, under 75% of which are singletons. The receptor's source is a female donor in good health and CMV-seronegative. The specimen sequenced was PBMCs. The J gene is TRBJ1-1, the V gene TRBV10-3, with D possibly matching TRBD1 (6 bases). The CDR3 region is CAISESNRQVGTEAFF. The CDR3 coding sequence is TGTGCCATCAGTGAGTCAAATAGACAGGTTGGCACTGAAGCTTTCTTT.